Listed below are T cell receptor beta chains from one sample, sequenced in a study of blood T cell repertoires in COVID-19. Sequencing was performed with immunoSEQ multiplex PCR; in TCRdb, only in-frame clones are kept and a portion is missing. The data show tens of thousands of clones, 80% to 85% seen once. Sample: peripheral blood. These receptors all come from a human donor in a cohort sampled during active COVID-19. Both conserved end residues are trimmed from each CDR3.

CDR3 protein	V gene	J gene
ASSQTPNGGDTQY	TRBV4-1	TRBJ2-3
ASSPTGGSREQY	TRBV9	TRBJ2-7
ASSLGGGGPTYNEQF	TRBV11-3	TRBJ2-1
ASSTKGARNSPLH	TRBV6-1	TRBJ1-6
ASSLRTGGDQPQH	TRBV5-1	TRBJ1-5
ASSYLPRETQY	TRBV6-2/TRBV6-3	TRBJ2-5
ASSYFDRGRETQY	TRBV6-5	TRBJ2-5
ASSQDRTGFYGYT	TRBV14	TRBJ1-2
ATRKGRVDGYT	TRBV2	TRBJ1-2
ASSLQGTGELF	TRBV7-3	TRBJ2-2
ASSRTSGGAGYQETQY	TRBV3-1/TRBV3-2	TRBJ2-5
ASSEVIRGLNEQF	TRBV6-1	TRBJ2-1
ASSRLAGVNNEQF	TRBV18	TRBJ2-1
ASQGTRPGDPGYT	TRBV6-5	TRBJ1-2
AIGGTGENTGELF	TRBV10-3	TRBJ2-2
ASSFKGQGYEQY	TRBV6-2/TRBV6-3	TRBJ2-7
ASSDGTGDEKLF	TRBV9	TRBJ1-4
ASTPDRVFDEQY	TRBV2	TRBJ2-7
ASSVAGFNEKLF	TRBV2	TRBJ1-4
ASSLGGPPYEQY	TRBV5-1	TRBJ2-7
ASSGLAGALSYNEQF	TRBV6-1	TRBJ2-1
ASSGTGDLRTQY	TRBV5-1	TRBJ2-5
SVELQGYEQY	TRBV29-1	TRBJ2-7
ASSLEGQSTDTQY	TRBV5-1	TRBJ2-3
ASSIRGLRMTEAF	TRBV19	TRBJ1-1
ASSARGATSTDTQY	TRBV10-1	TRBJ2-3
ASSHWGAGDYGYT	TRBV11-2	TRBJ1-2
ASSLGSERGGRKTQY	TRBV7-2	TRBJ2-5
ASSLYGTGYTGELF	TRBV5-6	TRBJ2-2
STRGSGHTEAF	TRBV29-1	TRBJ1-1
ASSPSLGSEQF	TRBV6-5	TRBJ2-1
SASHTGGSGYT	TRBV20-1	TRBJ1-2
ASSLGVSYEQY	TRBV28	TRBJ2-7
ASSTGTGYKLEGYT	TRBV5-4	TRBJ1-2
AASSGGLTGELF	TRBV19	TRBJ2-2
ASSLAGGIEQF	TRBV5-1	TRBJ2-1
ASRDRDNEKLF	TRBV6-5	TRBJ1-4
ASSSGQGLSGANVLT	TRBV27	TRBJ2-6
ASSFGQGVWETQY	TRBV5-1	TRBJ2-5
ASSEGWAPGEETQY	TRBV7-7	TRBJ2-5
ASSLGSHQPQH	TRBV28	TRBJ1-5
ASSLGIARKETQY	TRBV14	TRBJ2-5
SAAGNGGYT	TRBV20-1	TRBJ1-2
ASSQEGPLTNTGELF	TRBV4-2	TRBJ2-2
ASSPPRGANVLT	TRBV6-5	TRBJ2-6
ASTDRGRTKTQY	TRBV25-1	TRBJ2-5
ASSLGTRGVLNEQF	TRBV5-1	TRBJ2-1
ASSLGGQGAVGANVLT	TRBV5-1	TRBJ2-6